Below are 8 T cell receptor beta chains sequenced from a single sample in a study of shared clonotypes between healthy human individuals. The table came from immunoSEQ multiplex PCR; TCRdb's copy has only in-frame clones and leaves some out. The sample carries more than 1.2 million clones, approximately 98.5% recorded once. Specimen: naive CD4+ T cells sorted from blood. This sample's subset: CD45RA+ positively selected. Receptors were obtained from a man aged 25 to 45 in good health.

In regard to this clone: The identical CDR3 is also encoded by other nucleotide sequences in the sample. This chain links TRBV5-1 with TRBJ2-5; D gene ambiguous. The CDR3 spans 14 residues. Germline CDR1 reads SGHRS; CDR2 reads YFSETQ. V was clipped by 4 bases and J by 2 bases, with 12 bases between them. In DNA, the CDR3 is TGCGCCAGCAGCCCTACTGGTACTCAAGAGACCCAGTACTTC. Translation: CASSPTGTQETQYF.

The V gene is TRBV2, the J gene TRBJ1-4; D ambiguous. Trimming stripped 4 bases from V and 8 bases from J, with 11 bases between. This CDR3 is built from 13 residues. Germline-derived CDR1 and CDR2 are SNHLY and FYNNEI. CDR3 bases: TGTGCCAGCAGTGTCTACGAGAGAGAAAAACTGTTTTTT. Protein sequence: CASSVYEREKLFF.

The CDR3 sequence: CASSFKLANQETQYF. CDR3 in DNA: TGTGCCAGCAGCTTCAAACTAGCGAACCAAGAGACCCAGTACTTC. V usage is TRBV5-4 and J usage is TRBJ2-5; TRBD2 matches 7 bases. J was trimmed by 0 bases and V by 2 bases; bases with no gene match: 4. This CDR3 region has 15 residues. Germline-derived CDR1 and CDR2 are SGHNT and YYREEE (reference sequence).

V is TRBV4-1 and J is TRBJ1-4; tentatively, D is TRBD1 (5 bases). Trimming took 3 bases from V and 3 from J, leaving 11 bases between them. This CDR3 region has 15 residues. Germline CDR1 MGHRA, CDR2 YSYEKL. CDR3 residues: CASSHPTGSNEKLFF. For the CDR3, the DNA is TGCGCCAGCAGCCACCCCACAGGCTCTAATGAAAAACTGTTTTTT.

The V call is TRBV5-1, the J call TRBJ2-2; D is undetermined. The germline V and J ends were trimmed by 5 bases and 6 bases, with 20 bases remaining between them. The germline CDR1 and CDR2 sequences are SGHRS and YFSETQ. The length of the CDR3 is 16 residues. As DNA, the CDR3 is TGCGCCAGCAGGACTGGTACGTTCTGGCAACCCGGGGAGCTGTTTTTT. As protein: CASRTGTFWQPGELFF.

The gene calls are TRBV2 and TRBJ1-5; the match to TRBD1 covers 7 bases. After removal of 5 bases from V and 6 bases from J, the junction contained 4 bases not matched to a gene. The CDR3 runs 13 residues. Germline V lookup: CDR1 SNHLY, CDR2 FYNNEI. The DNA for the CDR3 is TGTGCCAGCAGTCCCCAGGGGGGTCAGCCCCAGCATTTT. Translating it yields CASSPQGGQPQHF.

The chain has TRBV5-4 and TRBJ2-7; 7 positions agree with TRBD1. Per the germline V gene, CDR1 is SGHNT and CDR2 is YYREEE (reference sequence). The CDR3 length is 15 residues. V was pared by 4 bases and J by 2 bases, with 9 bases of the junction left unmatched. This chain's CDR3 is CASSHVTGPAYEQYF. CDR3 nucleotide sequence: TGTGCCAGCAGCCACGTGACAGGGCCGGCCTACGAGCAGTACTTC.

The chain joins TRBV27 to TRBJ1-5; the D gene is possibly TRBD1 (5 bases). With 0 bases removed from V and 7 bases from J, the gap between germline ends came to 10 bases. CDR1 is MNHEY and CDR2 is SMNVEV in the germline V gene (reference sequence). This CDR3 region has 14 residues. The CDR3 sequence is CASSLSGSGQPQHF. The DNA of the CDR3 is TGTGCCAGCAGTTTATCAGGGTCAGGGCAGCCCCAGCATTTT.